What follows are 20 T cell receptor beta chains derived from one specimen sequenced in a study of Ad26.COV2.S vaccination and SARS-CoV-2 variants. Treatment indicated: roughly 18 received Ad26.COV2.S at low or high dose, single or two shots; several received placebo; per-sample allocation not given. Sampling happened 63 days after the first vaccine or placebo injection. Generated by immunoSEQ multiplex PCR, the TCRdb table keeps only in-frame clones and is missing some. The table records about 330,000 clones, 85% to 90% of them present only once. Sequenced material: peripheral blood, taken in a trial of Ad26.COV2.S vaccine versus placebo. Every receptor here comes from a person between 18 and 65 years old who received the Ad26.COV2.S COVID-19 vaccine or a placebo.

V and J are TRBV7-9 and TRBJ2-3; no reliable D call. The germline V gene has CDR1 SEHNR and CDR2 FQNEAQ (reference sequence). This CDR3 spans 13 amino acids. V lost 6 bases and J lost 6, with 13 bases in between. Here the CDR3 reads CASRPKGPDTQYF. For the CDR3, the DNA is TGTGCCAGCAGACCCAAGGGCCCCGATACGCAGTATTTT. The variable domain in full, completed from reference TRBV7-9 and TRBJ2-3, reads DTGVSQNPRHKITKRGQNVTFRCDPISEHNRLYWYRQTLGQGPEFLTYFQNEAQLEKSRLLSDRFSAERPKGSFSTLEIQRTEQGDSAMYLCASRPKGPDTQYFGPGTRLTVL.

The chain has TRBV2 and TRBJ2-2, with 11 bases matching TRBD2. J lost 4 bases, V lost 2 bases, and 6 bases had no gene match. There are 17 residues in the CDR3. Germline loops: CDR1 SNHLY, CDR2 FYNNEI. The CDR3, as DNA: TGTGCCAGCAGTGAATCACTAGCGGGAGATGGCACCGGGGAGCTGTTTTTT. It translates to CASSESLAGDGTGELFF. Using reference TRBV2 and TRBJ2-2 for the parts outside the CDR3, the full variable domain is EPEVTQTPSHQVTQMGQEVILRCVPISNHLYFYWYRQILGQKVEFLVSFYNNEISEKSEIFDDQFSVERPDGSNFTLKIRSTKLEDSAMYFCASSESLAGDGTGELFFGEGSRLTVL.

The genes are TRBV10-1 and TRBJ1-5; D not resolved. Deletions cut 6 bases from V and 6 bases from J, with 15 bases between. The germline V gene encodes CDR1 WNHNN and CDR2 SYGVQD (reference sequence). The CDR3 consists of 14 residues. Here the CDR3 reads CASSRNTTGQPQHF. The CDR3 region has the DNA TGCGCCAGCAGCCGGAACACAACGGGTCAGCCCCAGCATTTT.

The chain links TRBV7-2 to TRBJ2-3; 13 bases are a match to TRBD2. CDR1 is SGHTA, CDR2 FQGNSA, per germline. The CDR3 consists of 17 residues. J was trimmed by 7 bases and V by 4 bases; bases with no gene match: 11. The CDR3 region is CASSSPGLAGVWNTQYF. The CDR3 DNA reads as TGTGCCAGCAGCTCCCCAGGACTAGCGGGAGTTTGGAATACGCAGTATTTT.

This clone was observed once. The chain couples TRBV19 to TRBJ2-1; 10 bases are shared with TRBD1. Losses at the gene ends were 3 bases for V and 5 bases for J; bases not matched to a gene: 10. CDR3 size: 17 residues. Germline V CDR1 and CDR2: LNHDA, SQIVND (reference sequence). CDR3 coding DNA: TGTGCCAGTAGTATCGCCCGGGACAGGGGAACCCACAATGAGCAGTTCTTC. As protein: CASSIARDRGTHNEQFF.

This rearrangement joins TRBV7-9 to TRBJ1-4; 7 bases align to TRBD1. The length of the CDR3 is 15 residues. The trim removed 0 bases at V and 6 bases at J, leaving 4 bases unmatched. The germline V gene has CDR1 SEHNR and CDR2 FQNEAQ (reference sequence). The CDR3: CASSLARQGDEKLFF. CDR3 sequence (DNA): TGTGCCAGCAGCTTAGCACGGCAGGGGGATGAAAAACTGTTTTTT.

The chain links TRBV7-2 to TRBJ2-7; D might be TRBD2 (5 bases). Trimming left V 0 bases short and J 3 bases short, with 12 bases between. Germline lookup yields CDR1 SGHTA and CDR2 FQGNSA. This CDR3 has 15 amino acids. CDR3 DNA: TGTGCCAGCAGCTTAGCCTCTAGCTCAATCTACGAGCAGTACTTC. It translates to CASSLASSSIYEQYF. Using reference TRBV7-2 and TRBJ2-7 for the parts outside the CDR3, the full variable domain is GAGVSQSPSNKVTEKGKDVELRCDPISGHTALYWYRQSLGQGLEFLIYFQGNSAPDKSGLPSDRFSAERTGGSVSTLTIQRTQQEDSAVYLCASSLASSSIYEQYFGPGTRLTVT.

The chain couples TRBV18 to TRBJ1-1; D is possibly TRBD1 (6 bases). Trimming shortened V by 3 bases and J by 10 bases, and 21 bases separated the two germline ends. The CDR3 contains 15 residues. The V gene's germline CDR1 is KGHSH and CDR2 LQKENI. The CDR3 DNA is TGTGCCAGCTCACCGGCTTGGACAGACCCTTGGGGAGCTTTCTTT. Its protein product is CASSPAWTDPWGAFF.

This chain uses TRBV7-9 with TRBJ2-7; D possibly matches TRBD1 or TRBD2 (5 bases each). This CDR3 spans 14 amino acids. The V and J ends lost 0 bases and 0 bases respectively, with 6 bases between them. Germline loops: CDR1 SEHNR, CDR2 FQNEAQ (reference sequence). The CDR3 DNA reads TGTGCCAGCAGCTTAGCGGGGGTCTCCTACGAGCAGTACTTC. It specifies CASSLAGVSYEQYF.

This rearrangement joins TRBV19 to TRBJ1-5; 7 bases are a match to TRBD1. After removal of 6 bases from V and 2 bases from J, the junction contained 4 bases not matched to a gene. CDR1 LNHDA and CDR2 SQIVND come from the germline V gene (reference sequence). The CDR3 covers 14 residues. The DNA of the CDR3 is TGTGCCAGTAGCCCTACAGGGGGCAATCAGCCCCAGCATTTT. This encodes CASSPTGGNQPQHF.

The CDR3 is CASSYRQGRSTDTQYF. As DNA, the CDR3 is TGTGCCAGCAGTTACAGGCAGGGCCGCTCCACAGATACGCAGTATTTT. The chain is built from TRBV6-5 and TRBJ2-3; possibly TRBD1 for D (5 bases). There are 16 residues in the CDR3. Germline V lookup: CDR1 MNHEY, CDR2 SVGAGI. V was pared by 2 bases and J by 2 bases, with 14 bases between.

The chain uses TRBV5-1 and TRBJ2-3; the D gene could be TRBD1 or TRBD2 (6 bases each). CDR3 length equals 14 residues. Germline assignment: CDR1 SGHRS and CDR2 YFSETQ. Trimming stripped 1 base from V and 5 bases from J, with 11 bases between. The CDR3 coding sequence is TGCGCCAGCAGCTTGAGTAGGGGGGAAGATACGCAGTATTTT. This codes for CASSLSRGEDTQYF.

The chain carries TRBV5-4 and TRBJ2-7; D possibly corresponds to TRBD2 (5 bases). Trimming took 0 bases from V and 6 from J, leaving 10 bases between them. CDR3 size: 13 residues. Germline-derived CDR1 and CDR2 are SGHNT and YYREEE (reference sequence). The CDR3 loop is CASSLDGVSEQYF. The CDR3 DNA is TGTGCCAGCAGCTTGGACGGGGTCAGCGAGCAGTACTTC.

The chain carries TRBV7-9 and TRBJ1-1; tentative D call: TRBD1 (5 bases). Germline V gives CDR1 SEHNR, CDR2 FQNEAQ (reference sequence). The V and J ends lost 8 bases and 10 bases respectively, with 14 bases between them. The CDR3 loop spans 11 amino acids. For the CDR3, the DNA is TGTGCCAGCGGTACGTACGGGGGAGCTTTCTTT. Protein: CASGTYGGAFF.

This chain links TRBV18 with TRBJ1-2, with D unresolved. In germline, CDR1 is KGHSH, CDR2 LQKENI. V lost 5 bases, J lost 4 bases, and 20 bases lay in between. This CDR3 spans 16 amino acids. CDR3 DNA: TGTGCCAGCTCAACGGGATCTAGCCCCATGTCCTATGGCTACACCTTC. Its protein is CASSTGSSPMSYGYTF.

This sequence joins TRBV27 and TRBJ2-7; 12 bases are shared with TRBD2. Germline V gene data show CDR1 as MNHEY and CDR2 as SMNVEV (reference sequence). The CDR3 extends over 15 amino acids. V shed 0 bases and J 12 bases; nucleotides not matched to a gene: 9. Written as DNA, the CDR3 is TGTGCCAGCAGTTTATCTTCGACTAGCGGGGGCTCTTGGTACGTC. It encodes CASSLSSTSGGSWYV.

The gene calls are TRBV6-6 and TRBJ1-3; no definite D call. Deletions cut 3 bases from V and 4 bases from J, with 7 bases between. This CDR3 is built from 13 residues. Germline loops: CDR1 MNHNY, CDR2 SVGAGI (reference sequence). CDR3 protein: CASSYLAGNTIYF. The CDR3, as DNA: TGTGCCAGCAGTTATTTGGCGGGAAACACCATATATTTT.

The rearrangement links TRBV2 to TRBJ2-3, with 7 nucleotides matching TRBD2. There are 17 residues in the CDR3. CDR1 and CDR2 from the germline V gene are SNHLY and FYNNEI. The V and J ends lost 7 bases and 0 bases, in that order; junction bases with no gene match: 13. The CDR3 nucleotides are TGTGCCAGCAATATACCCCCCGCGGGAGCTAGCACAGATACGCAGTATTTT. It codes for CASNIPPAGASTDTQYF.

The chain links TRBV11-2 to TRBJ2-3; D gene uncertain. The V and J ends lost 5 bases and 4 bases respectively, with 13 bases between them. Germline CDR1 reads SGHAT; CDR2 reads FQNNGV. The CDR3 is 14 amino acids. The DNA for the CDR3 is TGTGCCAGCAGCGGGGTTGTTCGCGCAGATACGCAGTATTTT. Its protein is CASSGVVRADTQYF.

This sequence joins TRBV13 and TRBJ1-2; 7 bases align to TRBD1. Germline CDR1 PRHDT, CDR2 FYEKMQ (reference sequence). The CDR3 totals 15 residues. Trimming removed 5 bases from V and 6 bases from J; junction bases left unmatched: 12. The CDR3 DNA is TGTGCCAGCAGCCTAATAGGACAGGTAGTGAATGGCTACACCTTC. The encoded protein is CASSLIGQVVNGYTF.